This TCR beta chain appears in the sequencing data of a study of cytomegalovirus exposure and HLA in healthy donors. General study findings and limits: Researchers counted 164 TCR beta chains as cytomegalovirus-associated.

This table comes from immunoSEQ multiplex PCR, and its TCRdb copy is limited to in-frame clones, with some not included. Of 150,000 to 200,000 clones in the sample, roughly 81% are singletons; the top ten hold 1% to 1.5%. A word on this clone: Its antigen is unknown.

The sample consisted of PBMCs. The sequence derives from a woman in her 30s in good health and CMV-seronegative.

CDR3 coding DNA: TGTGCCAGCAGCCGGTCCCGTTTACAAGAGACCCAGTACTTC. It translates to CASSRSRLQETQYF. The chain uses TRBV6-1 and TRBJ2-5; no clear D. V lost 6 bases and J 2 bases, leaving 13 bases between the germline ends. The CDR3 has 14 residues. CDR1 MNHNS and CDR2 SASEGT come from the germline V gene.